A selection of T cell receptor beta chains follows, all from one sample in a study of blood T cell repertoires in COVID-19. The method was immunoSEQ multiplex PCR; TCRdb's version includes in-frame clones alone and lacks a portion of them. The sample shows around 100,000 clones, 80% to 90% of them seen only once. The specimen sequenced was peripheral blood. The receptors stem from a human donor in a cohort sampled during active COVID-19. CDR3s include the opening cysteine and the closing phenylalanine or tryptophan. Each record gives: CDR3 DNA, CDR3 protein, CDR3 length, J gene, D gene, clone size, V gene. The D gene is left open where the match is weak. The listing skips clone size in some rows; elsewhere it reads once, few, many or a size class.

TGTGCCAGCAGCTTGCGCTTAGCGGGAGGAGGCAATGAGCAGTTCTTC | CASSLRLAGGGNEQFF | 16 | TRBJ2-1 | TRBD2 | . | TRBV5-4
TGCGCCAGCAGCTTGCAACCGGGACTAGCGGGAGAGGAGTCCGGGGAGCTGTTTTTT | CASSLQPGLAGEESGELFF | 19 | TRBJ2-2 | TRBD2 | . | TRBV5-1
TGTGCCAGCGCAGAAATCACACAAGAGACCCAGTACTTC | CASAEITQETQYF | 13 | TRBJ2-5 | . | . | TRBV6-5
TGTGCCAGCAGGGCTGTTGGGACAGGGTTTCATGAGCAGTTCTTC | CASRAVGTGFHEQFF | 15 | TRBJ2-1 | TRBD1 | . | TRBV6-4
TGTGCCATCAGTGAGTCAGTGGGCGGCTCCCGGGGTATCGTAGAGACCCAGTACTTC | CAISESVGGSRGIVETQYF | 19 | TRBJ2-5 | . | . | TRBV10-3
TGTGCCAGCAGCTCGACAGATAATCAGCCCCAGCATTTT | CASSSTDNQPQHF | 13 | TRBJ1-5 | . | . | TRBV11-1
TGTGCCAGCAGCGTTTCGGGAGTCAGCTACGAGCAGTACTTC | CASSVSGVSYEQYF | 14 | TRBJ2-7 | . | . | TRBV9
TGTGCCAGCGAAGGGGGGGGAGGGAACTATGGCTACACCTTC | CASEGGGGNYGYTF | 14 | TRBJ1-2 | . | . | TRBV6-5
TGTGCCAGCAGCTTGGCCGTTATGGAGACCCAGTACTTC | CASSLAVMETQYF | 13 | TRBJ2-5 | . | . | TRBV5-4
TGTGCCACCAGTGATTTGGCGGGACAGGGCAAGACCTACGAGCAGTACTTC | CATSDLAGQGKTYEQYF | 17 | TRBJ2-7 | TRBD1 | . | TRBV24-1
TGTGCCAGCAGCGCCCTCAGGGCGAACACTGAAGCTTTCTTT | CASSALRANTEAFF | 14 | TRBJ1-1 | . | . | TRBV5-5
TGCGCCAGCAGTACTCTAGGGACTAGCGGGAGGATGCAAGAGACCCAGTACTTC | CASSTLGTSGRMQETQYF | 18 | TRBJ2-5 | TRBD2 | . | TRBV10-2
TGTGCCAGCAGCCAAGGGGACAGGGGCTACGAGCAGTACTTC | CASSQGDRGYEQYF | 14 | TRBJ2-7 | TRBD1 | . | TRBV4-2
TGTGCCAGCAGTGAGCTATCTGACTATGGCTACACCTTC | CASSELSDYGYTF | 13 | TRBJ1-2 | . | . | TRBV25-1
TGTGCCAGCAGTTTGTCCACAGACTACGAGCAGTACTTC | CASSLSTDYEQYF | 13 | TRBJ2-7 | . | . | TRBV12-3/TRBV12-4
TGTGCCAGCTCACCCCAGGGGGCGAACACTGAAGCTTTCTTT | CASSPQGANTEAFF | 14 | TRBJ1-1 | TRBD1 | . | TRBV18
TGTGCCAGCAGTGGCCGCCCGGGTTACCGAACCTCCTACGAGCAGTACTTC | CASSGRPGYRTSYEQYF | 17 | TRBJ2-7 | . | once | TRBV2
TGTGCCAGCAGCTTATTCGGCCCGGGCTATGGCTACACCTTC | CASSLFGPGYGYTF | 14 | TRBJ1-2 | . | . | TRBV11-2
TGTGCCAGTAGTGTTGGGAGAAACTATGGCTACACCTTC | CASSVGRNYGYTF | 13 | TRBJ1-2 | . | . | TRBV19
. | CASTLAVLQTMSSSSQFF | 18 | TRBJ2-1 | . | . | TRBV7-2